What follows is one T cell receptor (beta chain) and its context. Its antigen is currently unknown. This entry is derived from a study of cytomegalovirus exposure and HLA in healthy donors. The study's findings and limits: Reports indicated that the classifier achieved high specificity and sensitivity in diagnosing cytomegalovirus status. According to a subsequent analysis, TCR clusters from the first cohort were inclined to appear together in the 110 or so validation repertoires. Altogether, around 160 TCR beta chains were recorded as cytomegalovirus-associated.

Clones were sequenced by immunoSEQ multiplex PCR, and TCRdb holds only the in-frame ones, with some missing. The sample has approximately 300,000 clones, more than 80% seen once; the top ten hold about 0.8%. V lost 4 bases to trimming and J lost 1 base; unmatched junction nucleotides: 4. Looked up from germline, CDR1 is MNHEY and CDR2 is SMNVEV (reference sequence). The CDR3 contains 15 residues. Specimen: PBMCs. The chain recombines TRBV27 with TRBJ2-7; 10 positions match TRBD2. This TCR was recovered from a woman between 18 and 30 years old in good health and CMV-seronegative. This chain's CDR3 is CASSWSGRGSYEQYF. CDR3 nucleotide sequence: TGTGCCAGCAGTTGGAGCGGGAGGGGGTCCTACGAGCAGTACTTC.